The 13 T cell receptor beta chains below all came from one sample that was sequenced in a study of T-cell memory formation after mild COVID-19. MiXCR was run by TCRdb on the 5' RACE reads, yielding one entry per CDR3 protein. Among a few hundred thousand distinct CDR3 sequences listed, approximately 18% were seen once. Input material: PBMCs or a T cell subset sorted from them (not recorded which). The receptor set was obtained from a man younger than 30 who had mild COVID-19 (a few samples of this study predate the infection). Cell type and time point are not known.

The chain is built from TRBV28 and TRBJ1-5, with 7 nucleotides matching TRBD1. With 4 bases clipped from V and 3 bases from J, the junction kept 15 bases outside the gene matches. CDR1 is MDHEN and CDR2 is SYDVKM in the germline V gene. This CDR3 comprises 18 residues. The CDR3 nucleotides read TGTGCCAGCAGTTACCTCGCCGGAGACAGGGATAACAATCAGCCCCAGCATTTT. Protein sequence: CASSYLAGDRDNNQPQHF.

This clonotype was seen only a few times. This chain uses TRBV15 with TRBJ2-7, with D maybe TRBD1 (6 bases). Germline CDR1 and CDR2: LNHNV and YYDKDF (reference sequence). Trimming removed 1 base from V and 2 bases from J, with 9 bases in between. The CDR3 is 14 amino acids. This CDR3 reads CATSRAQGTYEQYF. The CDR3 DNA sequence: TGTGCCACCAGCAGAGCTCAGGGGACCTACGAGCAGTACTTC. Together with reference TRBV15 and TRBJ2-7, the CDR3 gives the full variable domain: DAMVIQNPRYQVTQFGKPVTLSCSQTLNHNVMYWYQQKSSQAPKLLFHYYDKDFNNEADTPDNFQSRRPNTSFCFLDIRSPGLGDTAMYLCATSRAQGTYEQYFGPGTRLTVT.

Details on this clonotype: At one end, the junction sequence differs from germline, possibly due to a read error. The chain recombines TRBV5-1 with TRBJ1-6; 7 positions agree with TRBD1. The CDR3 has 15 residues. Germline-derived CDR1 and CDR2 are SGHRS and YFSETQ. CDR3 bases: TGCGCCAGCAGCTTCGACAGGGCCTACAATTCACCCCTCCACTTT. This encodes CASSFDRAYNSPLHF. The full variable domain, with the rest looked up from reference TRBV5-1 and TRBJ1-6, is KAGVTQTPRYLIKTRGQQVTLSCSPISGHRSVSWYQQTPGQGLQFLFEYFSETQRNKGNFPGRFSGRQFSNSRSEMNVSTLELGDSALYLCASSFDRAYNSPLHFGNGTRLTVT.

This clonotype was observed a few times. The chain links TRBV12-3 or TRBV12-4 to TRBJ2-2, with D hard to call. CDR3 length equals 11 residues. V gave up 5 bases and J gave up 6 bases, with 4 bases separating them. The DNA for the CDR3 is TGTGCCAGCAGTATTGCCGGGGAGCTGTTTTTT. Protein sequence: CASSIAGELFF.

There are a few counts of this clonotype. This chain connects TRBV5-1 to TRBJ2-5; D ambiguous. Germline V CDR1 and CDR2: SGHRS, YFSETQ. This CDR3 has 15 residues. V lost 4 bases to trimming and J lost 2 bases, with 15 bases between them. The chain's CDR3 is CASSPRVESQETQYF. The CDR3 coding sequence is TGCGCCAGCAGCCCCCGGGTCGAGTCACAAGAGACCCAGTACTTC.

The chain recombines TRBV27 with TRBJ2-3, with TRBD1 identical over 7 bases. Germline loops: CDR1 MNHEY, CDR2 SMNVEV (reference sequence). The CDR3 is 18 amino acids. Trimming took 8 bases from V and 0 from J; bases not matched to a gene: 17. CDR3 nucleotides: TGTGCCAGCCCCACGGGACAGAAGGTCTGCTGGAGCACAGATACGCAGTATTTT. Translating gives CASPTGQKVCWSTDTQYF.

This clonotype was detected a few times. V is TRBV10-1 and J is TRBJ2-3, with 12 bases that match TRBD2. Germline V gene sequence: CDR1 WNHNN, CDR2 SYGVQD (reference sequence). Trimming took 0 bases from V and 3 from J; bases not matched to a gene: 1. The CDR3 contains 16 residues. The CDR3 DNA is TGCGCCAGCAGTGAGTCAACTAGCGGGGGGACAGATACGCAGTATTTT. It is translated as CASSESTSGGTDTQYF.

There are a few counts of this clonotype. The V call is TRBV4-1, the J call TRBJ2-2, with a tentative D call TRBD1 (5 bases). The CDR3 consists of 16 residues. Germline lookup yields CDR1 MGHRA and CDR2 YSYEKL. The V end lost 7 bases, the J end lost 1 base, and 16 bases lay between the germline ends. The CDR3 bases are TGCGCCAGCACCCATGGGTGGCAGGGGAACACCGGGGAGCTGTTTTTT. Residues: CASTHGWQGNTGELFF.

This clonotype has just a few counts. V usage is TRBV5-1 and J usage is TRBJ2-1, with 8 bases aligning to TRBD2. The CDR3 loop spans 18 amino acids. Germline-derived CDR1 and CDR2 are SGHRS and YFSETQ. V dropped 3 bases and J dropped 4; count of bases not matched to a gene: 15. CDR3 sequence: CASSSTSGGPLRYNEQFF. The DNA of the CDR3 is TGCGCCAGCAGCTCTACCAGCGGGGGCCCACTACGATACAATGAGCAGTTCTTC.

This clonotype showed up many times. The chain is built from TRBV5-1 and TRBJ1-1, with D perhaps matching TRBD1 (6 bases). Per germline, CDR1 SGHRS and CDR2 YFSETQ. The CDR3 is 15 amino acids. Deletions cut 2 bases from V and 7 bases from J, with 18 bases between. CDR3 bases: TGCGCCAGCAGCTTAAACAACTACAGAGGGGGTGAAGCTTTCTTT. Protein product: CASSLNNYRGGEAFF.

The chain has TRBV20-1 and TRBJ2-2; 10 bases align to TRBD1. CDR3 size: 16 residues. From germline, CDR1 is DFQATT and CDR2 SNEGSKA (reference sequence). The trim removed 3 bases at V and 6 bases at J, leaving 10 bases unmatched. The CDR3 DNA is TGCAGTGCTAGGAATCCGGGACAGGGGAGGCCCGGGGAGCTGTTTTTT. The encoded protein is CSARNPGQGRPGELFF.

This clonotype was observed a handful of times. V is TRBV6-5 and J is TRBJ1-1, with D possibly TRBD1 on 5 matching bases. Germline assignment: CDR1 MNHEY and CDR2 SVGAGI. With 6 bases removed from V and 5 bases from J, the gap between germline ends came to 13 bases. The CDR3 extends over 13 amino acids. CDR3 in amino acids: CASRGGFGTEAFF. The DNA of the CDR3 is TGTGCCAGCAGGGGGGGGTTCGGGACTGAAGCTTTCTTT.

This clonotype was found a few times. The rearrangement links TRBV7-2 to TRBJ2-5, with 8 bases identical to TRBD2. This CDR3 is 15 amino acids long. V gave up 3 bases and J gave up 1 base; unmatched junction bases: 4. The germline V gene encodes CDR1 SGHTA and CDR2 FQGNSA. The CDR3 DNA is TGTGCCAGCAGCTTGTGGCGGGGGGCCCAAGAGACCCAGTACTTC. This translates into CASSLWRGAQETQYF.